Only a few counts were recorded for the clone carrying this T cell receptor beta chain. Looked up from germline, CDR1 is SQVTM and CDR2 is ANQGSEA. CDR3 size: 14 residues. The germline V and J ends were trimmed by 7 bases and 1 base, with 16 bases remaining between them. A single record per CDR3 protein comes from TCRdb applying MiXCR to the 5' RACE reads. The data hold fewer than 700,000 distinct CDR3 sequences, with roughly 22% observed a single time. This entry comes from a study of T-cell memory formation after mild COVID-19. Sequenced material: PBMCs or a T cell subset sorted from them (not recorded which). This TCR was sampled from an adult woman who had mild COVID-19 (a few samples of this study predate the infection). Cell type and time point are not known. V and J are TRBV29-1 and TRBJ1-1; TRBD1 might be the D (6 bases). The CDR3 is CSAKDDRRNTEAFF. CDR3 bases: TGCAGCGCCAAGGACGACAGGAGGAACACTGAAGCTTTCTTT.